This T cell receptor (beta chain) emerged from a study of shared clonotypes between healthy human individuals. The wider study: There were three CD4 naive, three CD4 memory, two CD8 naive and one CD8 memory plates per donor. The study, taken as a whole, reports: Rarefaction revealed incomplete sorted-subset sequencing despite large depth. Between a few donors, naive CD4 clonotypes were shared at a level of around 4.8%.

Of note for this clone: No antigen is known for it.

Assay: immunoSEQ multiplex PCR; the TCRdb copy retains only in-frame clones and omits some. This sample has roughly 600,000 clones; 95% to 98% occur once, and the top ten carry approximately 0.3%. The CDR3 has 13 amino acids. CDR1 is SQVTM, CDR2 ANQGSEA, per germline. V was clipped by 1 base and J by 2 bases, with 7 bases between them. Naivety among CD8 cells was defined by CD45RO negativity and positive CCR7 selection, thereby excluding terminally differentiated effector memory CD45RA+ cells. Nashville, Tennessee was home to all donors, each a Caucasian adult. Material: naive CD8+ T cells sorted from blood. The clonotype comes from a man younger than 40 in good health. This sequence joins TRBV29-1 and TRBJ2-3; D gene ambiguous. CDR3 nucleotides: TGCAGCGTTGAAGTTCGGTCCACAGATACGCAGTATTTT. It encodes CSVEVRSTDTQYF.